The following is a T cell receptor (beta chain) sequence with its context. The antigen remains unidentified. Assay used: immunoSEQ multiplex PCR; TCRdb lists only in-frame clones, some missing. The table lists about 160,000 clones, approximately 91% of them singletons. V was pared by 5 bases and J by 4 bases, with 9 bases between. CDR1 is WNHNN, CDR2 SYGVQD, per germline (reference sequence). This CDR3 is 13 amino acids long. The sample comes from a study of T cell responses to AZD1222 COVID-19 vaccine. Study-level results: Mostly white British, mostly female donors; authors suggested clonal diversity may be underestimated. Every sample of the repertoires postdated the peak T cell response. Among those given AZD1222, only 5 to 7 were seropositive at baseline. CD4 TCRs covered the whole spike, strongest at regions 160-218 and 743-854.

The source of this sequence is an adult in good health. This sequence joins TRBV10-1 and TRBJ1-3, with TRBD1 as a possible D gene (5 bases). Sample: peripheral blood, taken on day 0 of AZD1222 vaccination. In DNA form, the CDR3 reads TGCGCCAGCAGTCTGGACAAAGGAAACACCATATATTTT. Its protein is CASSLDKGNTIYF.